This TCR beta chain is from a study of cytomegalovirus exposure and HLA in healthy donors. Points from the study as a whole: A later analysis linked about 17,000 TCR beta sequences to HLA alleles at 0.05 false discovery rate. Cytomegalovirus-associated status was assigned to 150 or so TCR beta chains.

Concerning this clone: As yet, its antigen is unknown.

The PCR used 60 Vbeta and 13 Jbeta primers. Only in-frame clones appear in the TCRdb table, and some are missing; sequencing was by immunoSEQ multiplex PCR. The data show approximately 190,000 clones, with 78% seen just once and roughly an eighth held by the top ten. Sequenced material: PBMCs. The origin of this receptor is a woman younger than 45 in good health and CMV-seropositive.

In DNA form, the CDR3 reads TGTGCCAGCAGCCCCCACCGGGACAGCACTGAAGCTTTCTTT. Protein: CASSPHRDSTEAFF. The chain is built from TRBV14 and TRBJ1-1; TRBD1 matches at 7 bases. The V segment lost 4 bases and the J segment 4 bases; nucleotides outside the gene matches: 6. Germline V gene lookup returns CDR1 SGHDN and CDR2 FVKESK. The CDR3 loop spans 14 amino acids.